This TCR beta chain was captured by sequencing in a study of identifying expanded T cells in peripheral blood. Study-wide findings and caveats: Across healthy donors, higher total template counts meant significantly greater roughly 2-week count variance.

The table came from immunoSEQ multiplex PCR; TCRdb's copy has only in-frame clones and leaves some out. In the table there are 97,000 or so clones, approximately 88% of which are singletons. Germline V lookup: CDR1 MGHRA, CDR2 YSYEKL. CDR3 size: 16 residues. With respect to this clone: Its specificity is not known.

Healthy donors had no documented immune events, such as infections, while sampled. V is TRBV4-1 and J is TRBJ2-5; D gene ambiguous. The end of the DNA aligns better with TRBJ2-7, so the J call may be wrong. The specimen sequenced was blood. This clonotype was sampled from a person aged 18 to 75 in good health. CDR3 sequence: CASSQDIVESSYEQYF. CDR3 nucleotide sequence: TGCGCCAGCAGCCAAGATATAGTGGAGAGCTCCTACGAGCAGTACTTC.